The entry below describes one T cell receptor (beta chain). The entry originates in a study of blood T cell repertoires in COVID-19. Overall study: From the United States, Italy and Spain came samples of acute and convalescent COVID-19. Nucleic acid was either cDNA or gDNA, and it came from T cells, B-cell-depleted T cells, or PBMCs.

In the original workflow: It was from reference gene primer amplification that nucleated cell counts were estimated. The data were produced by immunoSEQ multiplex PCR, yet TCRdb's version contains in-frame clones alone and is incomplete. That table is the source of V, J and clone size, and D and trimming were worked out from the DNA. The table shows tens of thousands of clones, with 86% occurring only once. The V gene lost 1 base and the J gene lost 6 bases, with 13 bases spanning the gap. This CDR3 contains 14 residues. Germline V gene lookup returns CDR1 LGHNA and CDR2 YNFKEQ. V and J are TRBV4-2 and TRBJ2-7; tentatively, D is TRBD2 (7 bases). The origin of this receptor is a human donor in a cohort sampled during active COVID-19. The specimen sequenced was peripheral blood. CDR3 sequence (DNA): TGTGCCAGCAGCCAAGGCGGGGGCCCCTTCGAGCAGTACTTC. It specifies CASSQGGGPFEQYF.